Listed below are T cell receptor beta chains from one sample, sequenced in a study of shared clonotypes between healthy human individuals. The table came from immunoSEQ multiplex PCR; TCRdb's copy has only in-frame clones and leaves some out. The table shows about 2.4 million clones, with more than 85% occurring only once. Source material: naive CD4+ T cells from PBMCs. The receptors originated from a man aged 18 to 30 in good health. Some clones in this sample may be carry-over from other donors' samples. Each CDR3 is given with its conserved first and last residue. The D gene is left open where the match is weak. Clone size appears in some rows only: once, few, many, or a class for an expanded clone.

abundance	j_gene	v_gene	d_gene	CDR3nt	CDR3aa
.	TRBJ2-1	TRBV28	TRBD1	TGTGCCAGCAGACAGGGGTACAACAATGAGCAGTTCTTC	CASRQGYNNEQFF
.	TRBJ1-2	TRBV5-6	TRBD1	TGTGCCAGCAGCACCGGGACAGGGCTGGGCTACACCTTC	CASSTGTGLGYTF
few	TRBJ1-2	TRBV20-1	.	TGCAGTGCTAGAGAAGGGTATGGCTACACCTTC	CSAREGYGYTF
.	TRBJ2-1	TRBV5-1	.	TGCGCCAGCCTACTGGGAAGCGGGCCTTACAATGAGCAGTTCTTC	CASLLGSGPYNEQFF
.	TRBJ2-1	TRBV5-1	.	TGCGCCAGCAGCTTGGTGGGGGGAATGGGCTACAATGAGCAGTTCTTC	CASSLVGGMGYNEQFF
.	TRBJ2-5	TRBV30	.	TGTGCCTGGAGTTTAACGGGGGGCCCCCAAGAGACCCAGTACTTC	CAWSLTGGPQETQYF
.	TRBJ2-1	TRBV11-3	.	TGTGCCAGCAGCTTAGGGGTAGGCTCCTACAATGAGCAGTTCTTC	CASSLGVGSYNEQFF
once	TRBJ2-1	TRBV10-3	.	TGTGCCATCAGTGAGTCAGCCGGGAGCTGGTACAATGAGCAGTTCTTC	CAISESAGSWYNEQFF
.	TRBJ2-7	TRBV7-2	.	TGTGCCAGCAGCTTAGGCGGGATCTCCTACGAGCAGTACTTC	CASSLGGISYEQYF
.	TRBJ2-7	TRBV4-1	.	TGCGCCAGCAGCCAAGATTTGAGGGAGCAGTACTTC	CASSQDLREQYF
.	TRBJ1-2	TRBV14	.	TGTGCCAGCAGCCGGACACTTAACTATGGCTACACCTTC	CASSRTLNYGYTF
.	TRBJ2-7	TRBV19	.	TGTGCCAGTAGAACAGTCGGCAGGGCCTACGAGCAGTACTTC	CASRTVGRAYEQYF
.	TRBJ2-4	TRBV7-2	.	TGTGCCAGCAGCGGCCCGGGACCCCCAGAGAAAAACATTCAGTACTTC	CASSGPGPPEKNIQYF
.	TRBJ2-2	TRBV19	.	TGTGCCAGTAGTATGCTCAGGGGTAACACCGGGGAGCTGTTTTTT	CASSMLRGNTGELFF
.	TRBJ2-7	TRBV4-3	.	TGCGCCAGCAGCCAAGATGGAGTGCGCGAGCAGTACTTC	CASSQDGVREQYF
.	TRBJ2-3	TRBV27	TRBD1	TGTGCCAGCAGAGATCCGGGACAGGGGACGGCAGATACGCAGTATTTT	CASRDPGQGTADTQYF
.	TRBJ2-4	TRBV19	.	TGTGCCAGTAGTATAGCAGCTCTAGCCAAAAACATTCAGTACTTC	CASSIAALAKNIQYF
.	TRBJ2-1	TRBV5-1	TRBD1	TGCGCCAGCACCCTCGGCGGGACAGGCCTCCACAATGAGCAGTTCTTC	CASTLGGTGLHNEQFF
.	TRBJ2-7	TRBV19	TRBD2	TGTGCCAGTGCCCCGGGACTAGAAACGTTGGAGCAGTACTTC	CASAPGLETLEQYF
.	TRBJ1-4	TRBV5-4	.	TGTGCCAGCAGCGGGGGAACTTATGAAAAACTGTTTTTT	CASSGGTYEKLFF
.	TRBJ1-5	TRBV5-3	TRBD1	TGTGCCAGAAGCTTGGCGCAGGGGGCCCAGCCCCAGCATTTT	CARSLAQGAQPQHF
.	TRBJ2-1	TRBV5-6	.	TGTGCCAGCAGCTCCGACTCCCGGCCGGAGCAGTTCTTC	CASSSDSRPEQFF
.	TRBJ1-4	TRBV5-1	TRBD1	TGCGCCAGCAGCTCCGGGACAGACAGGGAAAAACTGTTTTTT	CASSSGTDREKLFF
.	TRBJ1-2	TRBV4-1	.	TGCGCCAGCAGCCAAGTTCCCGGGACACTCTATGGCTACACCTTC	CASSQVPGTLYGYTF
.	TRBJ2-1	TRBV2	.	TGTGCCAGCAGTGCCCAGGGGCGAAGGAATGAGCAGTTCTTC	CASSAQGRRNEQFF
.	TRBJ1-1	TRBV9	.	TGTGCCAGCAGCTCCAACATCAGGGGCGTCCCTGAAGCTTTCTTT	CASSSNIRGVPEAFF
.	TRBJ1-2	TRBV6-1	.	TGTGCCAGCAGTGGGACGGGGACGGGGAAGAGCTACACCTTC	CASSGTGTGKSYTF
.	TRBJ2-5	TRBV27	TRBD1	TGTGCCAGCAGTTCCATCCTACAGGGGTACCAAGAGACCCAGTACTTC	CASSSILQGYQETQYF
.	TRBJ2-3	TRBV6-1	.	TGTGCCAGCAGACTAGACCTCCTCTTGGATACGCAGTATTTT	CASRLDLLLDTQYF
.	TRBJ1-3	TRBV21-1	.	TGTGCCAGCAGCAAAGTCCGCCAGCGGGAGGCTGGAAACACCATATATTTT	CASSKVRQREAGNTIYF
.	TRBJ2-3	TRBV9	.	TGTGCCAGCAGCCAAGACAGATCCACAGATACGCAGTATTTT	CASSQDRSTDTQYF
.	TRBJ1-4	TRBV28	TRBD1	TGTGCCAGCAGTTCGACAGGGACCGCATTGCTTTTT	CASSSTGTALLF
.	TRBJ2-7	TRBV9	.	TGTGCCAGCAGCGAGGCCCCGAGTGGCGAGCAGTACTTC	CASSEAPSGEQYF
.	TRBJ2-7	TRBV6-5	.	TGTGCCAGCAGTTACAATGTTTACAGCTACGAGCAGTACTTC	CASSYNVYSYEQYF
.	TRBJ2-3	TRBV28	TRBD1	TGTGCCAGCAGTTCCGAATTTTACCGGGACAGGAGCACAGATACGCAGTATTTT	CASSSEFYRDRSTDTQYF
.	TRBJ2-5	TRBV29-1	.	TGCAGCGGCCAAATTGGAGGCCAAGAGACCCAGTACTTC	CSGQIGGQETQYF
.	TRBJ1-4	TRBV11-2	.	TGTGCCAGCAGCCCCCGAGGAATTCGTGGAAAACTGTTTTTT	CASSPRGIRGKLFF
.	TRBJ1-1	TRBV28	.	TGTGCCAGCAGTCCCCCCTCTTTCGGAATTGACACTGAAGCTTTCTTT	CASSPPSFGIDTEAFF
.	TRBJ2-7	TRBV6-5	TRBD1	TGTGCCAGCAGTTACGGGGGACAGATCCACGAGCAGTACTTC	CASSYGGQIHEQYF